These 29 T cell receptor beta chains share one sample of origin, sequenced in a study of OX40 agonist ivuxolimab in advanced cancers. Sequenced by immunoSEQ multiplex PCR; TCRdb stores in-frame clones only, minus some. Of about 110,000 clones listed, approximately 90% are singletons. Sequencing was performed on CD4+ or CD8+ T cells sorted from blood, taken in a trial of the OX40 agonist ivuxolimab. These receptors were collected from an adult with an advanced solid tumor such as melanoma, head and neck, liver or kidney cancer.

The chain recombines TRBV18 with TRBJ2-1, with TRBD2 matching 8 bases. Germline CDR1 KGHSH, CDR2 LQKENI. Germline trimming cut 0 bases from V and 5 bases from J; bases unmatched to any gene: 6. The CDR3 loop spans 16 amino acids. The CDR3 DNA follows: TGTGCCAGCTCACCACCCGGGACTAGATTTAACAATGAGCAGTTCTTC. Residues: CASSPPGTRFNNEQFF.

The chain employs TRBV19 and TRBJ2-3, with D possibly matching TRBD1 (5 bases). This CDR3 comprises 15 residues. Germline V gene sequence: CDR1 LNHDA, CDR2 SQIVND (reference sequence). Trimming removed 5 bases from V and 5 bases from J, with 17 bases in between. CDR3 amino acids: CASSHLADTQDTQYF. The CDR3 DNA reads TGTGCCAGTAGTCATTTGGCGGACACCCAAGATACGCAGTATTTT.

The chain recombines TRBV30 with TRBJ2-5; possible D gene TRBD1, 5 bases. With 0 bases removed from V and 5 bases from J, the gap between germline ends came to 7 bases. The CDR3 consists of 12 residues. Germline assignment: CDR1 GTSNPN and CDR2 SVGIG (reference sequence). The CDR3, as DNA: TGTGCCTGGAGTGTAGGGGCGGAGACCCAGTACTTC. Translating it yields CAWSVGAETQYF.

The chain carries TRBV11-2 and TRBJ2-7, with D uncertain. V lost 1 base to trimming and J lost 3 bases, with 16 bases between them. CDR3 length: 16 residues. CDR1 and CDR2 from the germline V gene are SGHAT and FQNNGV. CDR3 region: CASSLAESSVGYEQYF. CDR3 sequence (DNA): TGTGCCAGCAGCTTAGCTGAGTCGTCAGTTGGCTACGAGCAGTACTTC.

This rearrangement joins TRBV20-1 to TRBJ2-7; D uncertain. CDR3 size: 11 residues. CDR1 is DFQATT, CDR2 SNEGSKA, per germline (reference sequence). The V end was cut by 2 bases, the J end by 7 bases, with 9 bases between. The DNA of the CDR3 is TGCAGTGCTAGACATAGTAAAGAGCAGTACTTC. As protein: CSARHSKEQYF.

This chain connects TRBV9 to TRBJ2-1; D may be TRBD2 (5 bases). Germline CDR1 SGDLS, CDR2 YYNGEE. There are 17 residues in the CDR3. The V and J ends lost 1 base and 9 bases respectively, with 23 bases between them. The CDR3 DNA sequence: TGTGCCAGCAGCGTAACGATGAGGGAGAGTAGATTTGGTGAGCAGTTCTTC. It specifies CASSVTMRESRFGEQFF.

CDR3 sequence: CASTTMRASGANVLTF. CDR3 DNA: TGTGCCAGCACTACCATGAGGGCCTCTGGGGCCAACGTCCTGACTTTC. The V gene is TRBV5-4, the J gene TRBJ2-6, with D maybe TRBD2 (5 bases). Germline CDR1 is SGHNT and CDR2 is YYREEE (reference sequence). Trimming shortened V by 6 bases and J by 0 bases, and 13 bases separated the two germline ends. This CDR3 region has 16 residues.

Only one count was recorded for this clone. The V gene is TRBV7-3, the J gene TRBJ2-3, with D hard to call. V lost 3 bases, J lost 4 bases, and 14 bases lay in between. The CDR3 runs 15 residues. Looked up from germline, CDR1 is SGHTA and CDR2 is FQGTGA. The CDR3 here is CASSFRPAGADTQYF. The CDR3 DNA sequence: TGTGCCAGCAGCTTCCGGCCAGCTGGGGCAGATACGCAGTATTTT.

The chain couples TRBV19 to TRBJ2-3, with TRBD2 identical over 8 bases. Unmatched junction bases numbered 7, after V lost 4 bases and J lost 4 bases. Germline CDR1 reads LNHDA; CDR2 reads SQIVND (reference sequence). There are 15 residues in the CDR3. In DNA form, the CDR3 reads TGTGCCAGTAGTAAGGGACTAGGTTACTCAGATACGCAGTATTTT. It is translated as CASSKGLGYSDTQYF. Drawing the rest from reference TRBV19 and TRBJ2-3, the complete variable domain is DGGITQSPKYLFRKEGQNVTLSCEQNLNHDAMYWYRQDPGQGLRLIYYSQIVNDFQKGDIAEGYSVSREKKESFPLTVTSAQKNPTAFYLCASSKGLGYSDTQYFGPGTRLTVL.

V gene TRBV10-3 combines with J gene TRBJ2-1, with D uncertain. The CDR3 consists of 15 residues. V was shortened by 5 bases and J by 5 bases, with 16 bases between the two germline ends. The germline gives CDR1 ENHRY, CDR2 SYGVKD. Here the CDR3 reads CAISSRGNNDNEQFF. CDR3 in DNA: TGTGCCATCAGTTCGCGTGGCAATAATGACAATGAGCAGTTCTTC.

CDR3 in DNA: TGTGCCAGCAGTGACTTAGTTCCGCCGTCCTGGGAAAAACTGTTTTTT. Encoded protein: CASSDLVPPSWEKLFF. This chain links TRBV6-1 with TRBJ1-4, with D unclear. There are 16 residues in the CDR3. Trimming took off 3 bases at V and 8 bases at J, with 19 bases between the two ends. The germline V gene has CDR1 MNHNS and CDR2 SASEGT.

The rearrangement uses TRBV4-1 and TRBJ1-3, with a tentative D call TRBD1 (6 bases). The CDR3 covers 14 residues. Germline CDR1 MGHRA, CDR2 YSYEKL. Trimming cost V 3 bases and J 4 bases, with 10 bases left between them. The CDR3 spells CASSQGGQGNTIYF. CDR3 nucleotides: TGCGCCAGCAGCCAGGGGGGCCAGGGAAACACCATATATTTT.

The gene calls are TRBV7-9 and TRBJ2-3; tentative D call: TRBD1 (5 bases). The length of the CDR3 is 13 residues. The ends were cut back, 10 bases at V and 5 bases at J, with 16 bases in the middle. The germline V gene has CDR1 SEHNR and CDR2 FQNEAQ (reference sequence). As DNA, the CDR3 is TGTGCCACGTCCGACAGTTCGGTAGATACGCAGTATTTT. It is translated as CATSDSSVDTQYF. Full variable domain (rest looked up from reference TRBV7-9 and TRBJ2-3): DTGVSQNPRHKITKRGQNVTFRCDPISEHNRLYWYRQTLGQGPEFLTYFQNEAQLEKSRLLSDRFSAERPKGSFSTLEIQRTEQGDSAMYLCATSDSSVDTQYFGPGTRLTVL.

The V gene is TRBV6-5, the J gene TRBJ1-1; D is undetermined. CDR1 and CDR2 from the germline V gene are MNHEY and SVGAGI. V was clipped by 6 bases and J by 5 bases, with 7 bases between them. CDR3 size: 11 residues. The CDR3 sequence: CASREGTEAFF. Here the CDR3 DNA reads TGTGCCAGCAGGGAAGGGACTGAAGCTTTCTTT.

The chain employs TRBV15 and TRBJ2-2, with 11 bases fitting TRBD1. V shed 0 bases and J 6 bases; nucleotides not matched to a gene: 3. CDR3 length: 16 residues. CDR1 is LNHNV and CDR2 is YYDKDF in the germline V gene (reference sequence). The CDR3 DNA follows: TGTGCCACCAGCAGAGATCGGGGACAGGGGGCCGGGGAGCTGTTTTTT. Residues: CATSRDRGQGAGELFF.

This chain uses TRBV19 with TRBJ2-7; perhaps TRBD2 as D (6 bases). Germline loops: CDR1 LNHDA, CDR2 SQIVND (reference sequence). V was cut by 7 bases and J by 3 bases, with 22 bases left in between. The CDR3 consists of 16 residues. The CDR3 spells CASTKGAGGIGYEQYF. The CDR3 DNA reads TGTGCCAGTACCAAAGGGGCTGGGGGGATCGGCTACGAGCAGTACTTC.

The rearrangement uses TRBV5-6 and TRBJ1-2, with a tentative D call TRBD1 (5 bases). V shed 1 base and J shed 7 bases, with 8 bases lying between them. Per the germline V gene, CDR1 is SGHDT and CDR2 is YYEEEE. This CDR3 is 12 amino acids long. CDR3 region: CASSLWGSGYTF. CDR3 nucleotides: TGTGCCAGCAGCTTGTGGGGGTCTGGCTACACCTTC.

The CDR3 protein is CASSSTVGRWETQYF. The DNA of the CDR3 is TGTGCCAGCAGTTCCACAGTCGGGCGGTGGGAGACCCAGTACTTC. The chain is built from TRBV5-6 and TRBJ2-5, with D uncertain. The CDR3 spans 15 residues. Germline lookup yields CDR1 SGHDT and CDR2 YYEEEE. V was clipped by 5 bases and J by 5 bases, with 19 bases between them.

V and J are TRBV19 and TRBJ1-5, with 11 bases matching TRBD1. J lost 5 bases, V lost 2 bases, and 5 bases had no gene match. CDR1 is LNHDA and CDR2 is SQIVND in the germline V gene (reference sequence). The CDR3 is 16 amino acids. The CDR3 DNA reads TGTGCCAGTAGTATACGTACGGACAGGGGGCATCAGCCCCAGCATTTT. It yields the protein CASSIRTDRGHQPQHF.

The chain combines TRBV6-1 with TRBJ2-3; D might be TRBD1 or TRBD2, each matching 5 bases. V was trimmed by 7 bases and J by 0 bases, leaving 14 bases between them. Germline-derived CDR1 and CDR2 are MNHNS and SASEGT. This CDR3 comprises 15 residues. The CDR3 region is CASNSGTTSTDTQYF. In nucleotides, the CDR3 is TGTGCCAGCAACTCAGGGACGACTAGCACAGATACGCAGTATTTT.

The chain uses TRBV6-6 and TRBJ1-2; 7 bases fit TRBD1. Trimming removed 7 bases from V and 0 bases from J; junction bases left unmatched: 2. Looked up from germline, CDR1 is MNHNY and CDR2 is SVGAGI (reference sequence). The CDR3 runs 13 residues. In DNA, the CDR3 is TGTGCCAGCATCGACAGGGCTAACTATGGCTACACCTTC. Translation gives CASIDRANYGYTF.

The chain employs TRBV11-2 and TRBJ1-4; 9 nucleotides align to TRBD1. CDR3 length equals 15 residues. Germline CDR1 SGHAT, CDR2 FQNNGV. V shed 5 bases, J shed 2 bases, and the junction held 3 bases outside the gene matches. The CDR3 DNA follows: TGTGCCAGCAGCGCCGGACAGGGGACTAATGAAAAACTGTTTTTT. Translating it yields CASSAGQGTNEKLFF.

The chain combines TRBV28 with TRBJ2-7, with TRBD1 matching over 9 bases. There are 14 residues in the CDR3. Germline V gives CDR1 MDHEN, CDR2 SYDVKM. The V segment lost 8 bases and the J segment 3 bases; nucleotides outside the gene matches: 8. CDR3 protein: CASGTGGPIYEQYF. DNA of the CDR3: TGTGCCAGCGGTACAGGGGGCCCCATCTACGAGCAGTACTTC.

V gene TRBV25-1 combines with J gene TRBJ1-2; D remains unclear. Germline V gene lookup returns CDR1 MGHDK and CDR2 SYGVNS. Trimming removed 3 bases from V and 1 base from J, with 9 bases in between. The CDR3 consists of 14 residues. CDR3 protein: CASSDGGINYGYTF. The CDR3 DNA reads TGTGCCAGCAGTGATGGAGGAATTAACTATGGCTACACCTTC.

V is TRBV5-6 and J is TRBJ2-7; D gene uncertain. The CDR3 extends over 15 amino acids. CDR1 and CDR2 from the germline V gene are SGHDT and YYEEEE. V was cut by 5 bases and J by 2 bases, with 17 bases left in between. Here the CDR3 DNA reads TGTGCCAGCAGTTACGGACGGCCCGCGACCTACGAGCAGTACTTC. Its translation is CASSYGRPATYEQYF.

This rearrangement joins TRBV5-4 to TRBJ2-5, with 11 bases lining up with TRBD2. The CDR3 contains 16 residues. Germline V gene sequence: CDR1 SGHNT, CDR2 YYREEE (reference sequence). V trimming: 1 base; J trimming: 4 bases; junction bases outside the gene matches: 6. The CDR3 loop reads CASSLTSGSGGETQYF. As DNA, the CDR3 is TGTGCCAGCAGCTTGACTAGCGGGAGTGGAGGAGAGACCCAGTACTTC.

The V and J genes are TRBV27 and TRBJ1-3; 7 bases line up with TRBD1. The V segment lost 6 bases and the J segment 0 bases; nucleotides outside the gene matches: 14. The CDR3 extends over 18 amino acids. Germline V lookup: CDR1 MNHEY, CDR2 SMNVEV (reference sequence). The DNA of the CDR3 is TGTGCCAGCAGCCGCTCGGGGTCCGACAGGGCCTCTGGAAACACCATATATTTT. It encodes CASSRSGSDRASGNTIYF.

V usage is TRBV11-2 and J usage is TRBJ1-2; 8 nucleotides align to TRBD1. J lost 7 bases, V lost 5 bases, and 6 bases had no gene match. Germline assignment: CDR1 SGHAT and CDR2 FQNNGV. This CDR3 is built from 13 residues. CDR3 coding DNA: TGTGCCAGCAGCCTGGACAGGGTACCTGGCTACACCTTC. It is translated as CASSLDRVPGYTF.

The rearrangement links TRBV12-5 to TRBJ2-1; 10 bases fit TRBD1. The CDR3 has 16 amino acids. Germline V gives CDR1 LGHNT, CDR2 FRNRAP. Unmatched junction bases numbered 2, after V lost 3 bases and J lost 0 bases. CDR3 region: CASGLRTGGSYNEQFF. CDR3 coding DNA: TGTGCTAGTGGTTTAAGGACAGGGGGCTCCTACAATGAGCAGTTCTTC.